This T cell receptor beta chain was retrieved from a study of T cells in Graves' hyperthyroidism and ophthalmopathy. Patients with uncontrolled infections, other autoimmune diseases, pregnancy or lactation were excluded. Each diagnosis was grounded in clinical symptoms, serum thyroxine and TRAb, thyroid ultrasound, and orbital computed tomography. This clonotype occurred a few times. This CDR3 is 13 amino acids long. Looked up from germline, CDR1 is DFQATT and CDR2 is SNEGSKA (reference sequence). What was amplified from RNA transcripts were TCR beta CDR3 regions. In the first-round RT-PCR of the TCR CDR3, the HTBI primer set was used. TCRdb independently ran MiXCR on the multiplex PCR reads; one entry per CDR3 protein. The sample contains about 530,000 distinct CDR3 sequences, under 20% of which appear only once.

The chain uses TRBV20-1 and TRBJ1-4; D is unresolved. This receptor was obtained from a woman under 30 with Graves' ophthalmopathy. Source material: blood. CDR3 nucleotides: TGCAGCTCTAGTGGGGTTCGGGATGAAAAACTGTTTTTT. The encoded protein is CSSSGVRDEKLFF.